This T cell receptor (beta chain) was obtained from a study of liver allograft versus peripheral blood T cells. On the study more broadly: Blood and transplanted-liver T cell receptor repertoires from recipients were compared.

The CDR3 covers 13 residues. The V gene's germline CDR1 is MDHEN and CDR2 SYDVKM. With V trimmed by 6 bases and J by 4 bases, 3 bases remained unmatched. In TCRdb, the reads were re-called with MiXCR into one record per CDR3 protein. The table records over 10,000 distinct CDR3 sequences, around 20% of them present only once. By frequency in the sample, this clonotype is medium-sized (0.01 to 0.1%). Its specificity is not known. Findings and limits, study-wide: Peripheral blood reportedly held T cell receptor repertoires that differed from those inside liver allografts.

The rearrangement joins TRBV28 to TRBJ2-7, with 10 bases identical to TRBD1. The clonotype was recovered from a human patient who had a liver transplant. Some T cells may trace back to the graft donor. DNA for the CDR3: TGTGCCAGCAGGGGACAGGGGTTTTACGAGCAGTACTTC. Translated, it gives CASRGQGFYEQYF.